This TCR beta chain was captured in a study of response to subunit inactivated influenza vaccine. TCRdb used MiXCR to reprocess the RT-PCR reads, holding one entry per CDR3 protein. This table has 450,000 to 700,000 distinct CDR3 sequences, around 15% appearing once. Study findings and constraints: The authors proposed limited new T cell recruitment per seasonal influenza vaccination.

The germline V gene encodes CDR1 SGHRS and CDR2 YFSETQ. The CDR3 runs to 16 residues. V was pared by 4 bases and J by 5 bases, with 20 bases between. This clonotype came up a few times. Its antigen is unknown. The sample was PBMCs from blood, taken less than 13 days after vaccination. This sequence was found in a man aged 50-60 years who received an inactivated influenza vaccine. The chain uses TRBV5-1 and TRBJ2-3; D is possibly TRBD1 (6 bases). The CDR3 region is CASSATGFGGGDTQYF. CDR3 DNA: TGCGCCAGCAGCGCGACAGGTTTTGGTGGAGGAGATACGCAGTATTTT.